One and the same sample provided the 13 T cell receptor beta chains below, sequenced in a study of blood T cell repertoires in COVID-19. Clones were sequenced by immunoSEQ multiplex PCR, and TCRdb holds only the in-frame ones, with some missing. The sample lists some 200,000 clones; 65% to 85% were seen once. The sequenced sample was PBMCs or T cells enriched from blood (not recorded which). The receptor source for this set is a man aged 35-49 years who had recovered from COVID-19.

This clone was counted between two and nine times. The genes are TRBV2 and TRBJ1-6; 7 bases agree with TRBD1. Germline CDR1 is SNHLY and CDR2 is FYNNEI. The CDR3 consists of 15 residues. The V and J ends lost 7 bases and 9 bases, in that order; junction bases with no gene match: 12. CDR3 DNA: TGTGCCAGCATGCGACAGGGTCCTGTCGGTTCACCCCTCCACTTT. This codes for CASMRQGPVGSPLHF.

V gene TRBV7-9 combines with J gene TRBJ1-1, with D hard to call. The CDR3 runs to 14 residues. Germline assignment: CDR1 SEHNR and CDR2 FQNEAQ (reference sequence). Trimming removed 1 base at V and 1 base at J, with 7 bases between. CDR3 residues: CASSLVSKNTEAFF. For the CDR3, the DNA is TGTGCCAGCAGCTTAGTTTCCAAGAACACTGAAGCTTTCTTT.

The rearrangement uses TRBV7-9 and TRBJ1-2; a weak D match, TRBD1 (6 bases). V lost 5 bases, J lost 2 bases, and 9 bases lay in between. This CDR3 comprises 13 residues. From germline, CDR1 is SEHNR and CDR2 FQNEAQ (reference sequence). As DNA, the CDR3 is TGTGCCAGCAGCCGGACAGCGAACTATGGCTACACCTTC. Its translation: CASSRTANYGYTF.

The chain joins TRBV29-1 to TRBJ1-2; 8 positions agree with TRBD1. Trimming removed 6 bases from V and 5 bases from J; junction bases left unmatched: 8. This CDR3 contains 13 residues. Germline CDR1 SQVTM, CDR2 ANQGSEA. As DNA, the CDR3 is TGCAGCGTCCCCGGACAGGGATTGTATGGCTACACCTTC. It yields the protein CSVPGQGLYGYTF.

The V call is TRBV2, the J call TRBJ2-5; TRBD2 agrees at 10 bases. Germline CDR1 is SNHLY and CDR2 is FYNNEI. J was trimmed by 2 bases and V by 1 base; bases with no gene match: 7. CDR3 size: 17 residues. This CDR3 is CASSEGELAGVQETQYF. The CDR3 DNA reads as TGTGCCAGCAGTGAAGGAGAGCTAGCGGGGGTACAAGAGACCCAGTACTTC.

This CDR3 is CASSQEFPGDRTEAFF. In DNA, the CDR3 is TGTGCCAGCAGCCAAGAATTTCCGGGGGATAGGACTGAAGCTTTCTTT. The genes are TRBV14 and TRBJ1-1; D might be TRBD1 (5 bases). The length of the CDR3 is 16 residues. The germline V gene has CDR1 SGHDN and CDR2 FVKESK. Trimming removed 0 bases from V and 5 bases from J, with 16 bases in between.

This clone was counted a single time. The chain carries TRBV14 and TRBJ2-7; D possibly corresponds to TRBD1 (5 bases). Between the trimmed V and J ends, which lost 4 bases and 4 bases, there was a span of 11 bases. This CDR3 contains 13 residues. Germline loops: CDR1 SGHDN, CDR2 FVKESK. CDR3 DNA sequence: TGTGCCAGCAGCCGGGTGGGGCCGTACGAGCAGTACTTC. Translated: CASSRVGPYEQYF.

The chain joins TRBV27 to TRBJ2-7, with 8 bases lining up with TRBD1. Trimming took 6 bases from V and 5 from J; bases not matched to a gene: 0. CDR3 length equals 11 residues. CDR1 MNHEY and CDR2 SMNVEV come from the germline V gene (reference sequence). The CDR3 reads CASRGQDEQYF. The DNA of the CDR3 is TGTGCCAGCAGGGGACAGGACGAGCAGTACTTC.

The V call is TRBV14, the J call TRBJ1-4, with D maybe TRBD1 (6 bases). V lost 1 base, J lost 6 bases, and 15 bases lay in between. The germline gives CDR1 SGHDN, CDR2 FVKESK. The CDR3 extends over 16 amino acids. CDR3 protein: CASSQGLTGLYEKLFF. The CDR3 nucleotides read TGTGCCAGCAGCCAAGGGTTAACAGGGCTATATGAAAAACTGTTTTTT.

To note about this clone: Other DNA variants within this sample encode the same CDR3. The chain is built from TRBV5-1 and TRBJ1-2; D might be TRBD1 (6 bases). The CDR3 covers 14 residues. The germline gives CDR1 SGHRS, CDR2 YFSETQ. The V gene lost 0 bases and the J gene lost 1 base, with 7 bases spanning the gap. The CDR3 bases are TGCGCCAGCAGCTTGGGGACAGATAACTATGGCTACACCTTC. Amino acids: CASSLGTDNYGYTF.

The CDR3 is CAISDPLGGALIFYEQYF. In nucleotides, the CDR3 is TGTGCCATCAGTGACCCTCTAGGTGGGGCACTGATTTTCTACGAGCAGTACTTC. The rearrangement joins TRBV10-3 to TRBJ2-7; perhaps TRBD1 as D (5 bases). Germline V gene sequence: CDR1 ENHRY, CDR2 SYGVKD. V lost 3 bases, J lost 3 bases, and 24 bases lay in between. The CDR3 spans 18 residues.

This chain uses TRBV7-6 with TRBJ1-5; unclear D gene. Germline values: CDR1 SGHVS, CDR2 FNYEAQ. This CDR3 is 14 amino acids long. Trimming left V 1 base short and J 2 bases short, with 6 bases between. CDR3 sequence: CASSLDTGNQPQHF. In DNA form, the CDR3 reads TGTGCCAGCAGCTTAGATACAGGCAATCAGCCCCAGCATTTT.

The chain combines TRBV9 with TRBJ1-2, with 7 bases matching TRBD1. Per the germline V gene, CDR1 is SGDLS and CDR2 is YYNGEE. The CDR3 loop spans 14 amino acids. Trimming cost V 4 bases and J 3 bases; bases outside gene matches: 6. This CDR3 is CASSTGVWDYGYTF. CDR3 in DNA: TGTGCCAGCAGCACAGGGGTCTGGGACTATGGCTACACCTTC.